The clone carrying this T cell receptor beta chain was observed once. The sample contains more than one DNA sequence encoding this CDR3. These data originate in a study of cytomegalovirus exposure and HLA in healthy donors. Germline V gene sequence: CDR1 LGHNA, CDR2 YSLEER. After removal of 0 bases from V and 3 bases from J, the junction contained 10 bases not matched to a gene. The CDR3 is 18 amino acids. In the PCR, 60 Vbeta and 13 Jbeta primers were used. Data came from immunoSEQ multiplex PCR; TCRdb stores just in-frame clones and leaves some out. The data show 150,000 or so clones, around 80% seen once.

Specimen: PBMCs. The chain uses TRBV4-3 and TRBJ1-2, with 10 bases matching TRBD1. This clonotype was obtained from a woman aged 50 to 60 in good health and CMV-seropositive. The DNA of the CDR3 is TGCGCCAGCAGCCAAGAGTGGCGGACAGGGGGTTCTTACTATGGCTACACCTTC. It specifies CASSQEWRTGGSYYGYTF.